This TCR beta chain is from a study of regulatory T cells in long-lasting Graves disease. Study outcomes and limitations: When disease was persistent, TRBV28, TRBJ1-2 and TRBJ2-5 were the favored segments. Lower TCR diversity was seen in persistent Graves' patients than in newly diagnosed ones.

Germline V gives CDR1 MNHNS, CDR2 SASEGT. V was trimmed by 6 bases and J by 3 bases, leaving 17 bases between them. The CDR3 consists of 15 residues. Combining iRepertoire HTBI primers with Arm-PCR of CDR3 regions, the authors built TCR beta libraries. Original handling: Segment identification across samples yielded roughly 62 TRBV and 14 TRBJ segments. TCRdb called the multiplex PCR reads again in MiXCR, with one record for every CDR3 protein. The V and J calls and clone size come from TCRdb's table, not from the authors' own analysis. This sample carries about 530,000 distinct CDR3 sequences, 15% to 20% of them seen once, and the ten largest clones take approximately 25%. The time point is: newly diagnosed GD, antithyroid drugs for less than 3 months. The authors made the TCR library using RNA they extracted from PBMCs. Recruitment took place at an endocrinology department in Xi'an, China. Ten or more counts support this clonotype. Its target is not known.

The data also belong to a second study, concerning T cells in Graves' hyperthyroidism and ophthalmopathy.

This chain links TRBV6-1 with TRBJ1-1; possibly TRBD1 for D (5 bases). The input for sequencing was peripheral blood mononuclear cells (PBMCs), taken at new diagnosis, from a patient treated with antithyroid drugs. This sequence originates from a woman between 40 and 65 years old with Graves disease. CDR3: CASRWGDFRDTEAFF. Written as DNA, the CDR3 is TGTGCCAGCAGATGGGGGGACTTTAGGGACACTGAAGCTTTCTTT.